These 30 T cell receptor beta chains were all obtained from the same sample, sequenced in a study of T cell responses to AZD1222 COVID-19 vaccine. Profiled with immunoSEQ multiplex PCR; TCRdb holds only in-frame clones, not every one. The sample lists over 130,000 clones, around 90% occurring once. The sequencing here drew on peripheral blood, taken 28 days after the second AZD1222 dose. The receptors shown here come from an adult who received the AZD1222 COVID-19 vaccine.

The CDR3 DNA is TGTGCCTCCCGGGACAACTACAATGAGCAGTTCTTC. It yields the protein CASRDNYNEQFF. This chain connects TRBV30 to TRBJ2-1; D perhaps matches TRBD1 (6 bases). Germline V gives CDR1 GTSNPN, CDR2 SVGIG (reference sequence). The length of the CDR3 is 12 residues. The V end was cut by 7 bases, the J end by 3 bases, with 10 bases between.

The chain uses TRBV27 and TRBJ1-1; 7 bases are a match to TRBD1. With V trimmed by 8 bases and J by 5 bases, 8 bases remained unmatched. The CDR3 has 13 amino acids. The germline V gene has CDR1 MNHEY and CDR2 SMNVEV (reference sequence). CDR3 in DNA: TGTGCCAGCGGCCAGGGGGTTTGGACTGAAGCTTTCTTT. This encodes CASGQGVWTEAFF.

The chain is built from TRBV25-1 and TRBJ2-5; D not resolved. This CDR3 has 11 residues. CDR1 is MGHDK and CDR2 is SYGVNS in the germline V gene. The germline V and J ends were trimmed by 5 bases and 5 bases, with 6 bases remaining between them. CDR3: CASSQEETQYF. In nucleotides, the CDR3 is TGTGCCAGCAGTCAGGAGGAGACCCAGTACTTC.

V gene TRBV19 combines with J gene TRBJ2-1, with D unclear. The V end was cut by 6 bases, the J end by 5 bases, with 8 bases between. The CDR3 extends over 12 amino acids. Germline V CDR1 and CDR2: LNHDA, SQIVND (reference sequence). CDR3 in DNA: TGTGCCAGTAGGGACCCTAACAATGAGCAGTTCTTC. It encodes CASRDPNNEQFF. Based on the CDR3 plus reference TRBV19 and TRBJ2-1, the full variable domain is DGGITQSPKYLFRKEGQNVTLSCEQNLNHDAMYWYRQDPGQGLRLIYYSQIVNDFQKGDIAEGYSVSREKKESFPLTVTSAQKNPTAFYLCASRDPNNEQFFGPGTRLTVL.

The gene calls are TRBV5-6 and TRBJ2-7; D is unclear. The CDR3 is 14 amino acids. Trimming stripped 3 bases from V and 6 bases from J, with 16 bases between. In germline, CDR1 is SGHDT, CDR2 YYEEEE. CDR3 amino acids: CASSSGSRAAEQYF. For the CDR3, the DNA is TGTGCCAGCAGCTCAGGATCTCGGGCGGCCGAGCAGTACTTC.

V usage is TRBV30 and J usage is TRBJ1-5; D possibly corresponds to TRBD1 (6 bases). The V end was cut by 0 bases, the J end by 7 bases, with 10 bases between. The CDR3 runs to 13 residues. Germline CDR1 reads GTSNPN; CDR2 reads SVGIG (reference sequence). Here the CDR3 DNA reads TGTGCCTGGAGTGTACAGGGCGAGCAGCCCCAGCATTTT. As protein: CAWSVQGEQPQHF. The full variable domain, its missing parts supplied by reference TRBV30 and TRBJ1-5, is SQTIHQWPATLVQPVGSPLSLECTVEGTSNPNLYWYRQAAGRGLQLLFYSVGIGQISSEVPQNLSASRPQDRQFILSSKKLLLSDSGFYLCAWSVQGEQPQHFGDGTRLSIL.

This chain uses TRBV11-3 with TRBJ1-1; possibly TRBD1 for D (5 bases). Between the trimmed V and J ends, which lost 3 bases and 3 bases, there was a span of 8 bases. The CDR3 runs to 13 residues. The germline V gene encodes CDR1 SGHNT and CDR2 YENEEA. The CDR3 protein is CASSLRGDTEAFF. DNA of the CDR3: TGTGCCAGCAGCTTGAGGGGAGACACTGAAGCTTTCTTT.

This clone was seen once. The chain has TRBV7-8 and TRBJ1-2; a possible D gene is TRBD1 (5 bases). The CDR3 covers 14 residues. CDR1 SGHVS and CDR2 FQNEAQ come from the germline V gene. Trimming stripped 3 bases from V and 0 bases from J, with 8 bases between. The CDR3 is CASSLDTTNYGYTF. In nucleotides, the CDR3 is TGTGCCAGCAGCTTGGACACCACTAACTATGGCTACACCTTC.

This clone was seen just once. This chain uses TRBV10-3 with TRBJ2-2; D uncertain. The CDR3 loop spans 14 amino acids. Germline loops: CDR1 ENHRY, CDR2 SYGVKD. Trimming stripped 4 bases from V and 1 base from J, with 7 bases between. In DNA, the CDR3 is TGTGCCATCAGTGCCGACATGAACACCGGGGAGCTGTTTTTT. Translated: CAISADMNTGELFF.

CDR3 bases: TGTGCCAGCAGTGACTCCAGACGCGGGAGGACTAGCTGGAAGGAGAACACTGAAGCTTTCTTT. It specifies CASSDSRRGRTSWKENTEAFF. The chain couples TRBV6-4 to TRBJ1-1; D unresolved. Germline assignment: CDR1 MRHNA and CDR2 SNTAGT. This CDR3 comprises 21 residues. The V end was cut by 0 bases, the J end by 1 base, with 27 bases between.

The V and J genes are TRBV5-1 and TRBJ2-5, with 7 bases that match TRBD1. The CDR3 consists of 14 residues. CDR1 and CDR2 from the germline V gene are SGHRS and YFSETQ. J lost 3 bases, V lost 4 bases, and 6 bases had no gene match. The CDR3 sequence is CASSPQGQKETQYF. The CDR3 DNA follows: TGCGCCAGCAGCCCGCAGGGACAGAAAGAGACCCAGTACTTC.

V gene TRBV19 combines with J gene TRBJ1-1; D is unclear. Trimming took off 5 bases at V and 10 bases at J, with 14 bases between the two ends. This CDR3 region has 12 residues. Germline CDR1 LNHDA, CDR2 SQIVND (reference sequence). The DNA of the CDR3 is TGTGCCAGTAGTTTCAGCGAGGTCGGAGCTTTCTTT. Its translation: CASSFSEVGAFF.

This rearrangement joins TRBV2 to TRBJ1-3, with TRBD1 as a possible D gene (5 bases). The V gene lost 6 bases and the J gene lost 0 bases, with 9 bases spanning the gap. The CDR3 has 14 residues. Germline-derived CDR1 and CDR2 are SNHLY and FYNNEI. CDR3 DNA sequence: TGTGCCAGCAGGGGACTGTCCTCTGGAAACACCATATATTTT. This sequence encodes CASRGLSSGNTIYF.

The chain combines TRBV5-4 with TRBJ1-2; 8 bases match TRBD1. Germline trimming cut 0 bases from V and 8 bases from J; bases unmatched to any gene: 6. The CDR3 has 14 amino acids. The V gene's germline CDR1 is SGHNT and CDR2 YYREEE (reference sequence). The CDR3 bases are TGTGCCAGCAGCTTGGTGCAGGGGGCAGTCGGCTACACCTTC. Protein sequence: CASSLVQGAVGYTF.

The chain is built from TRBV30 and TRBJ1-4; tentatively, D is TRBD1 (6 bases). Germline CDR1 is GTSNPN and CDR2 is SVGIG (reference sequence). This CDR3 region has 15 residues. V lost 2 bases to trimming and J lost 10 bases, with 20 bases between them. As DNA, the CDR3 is TGTGCCTGGAGTACCCAGGGGTTGGTTGTTGGAAAACTGTTTTTT. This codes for CAWSTQGLVVGKLFF.

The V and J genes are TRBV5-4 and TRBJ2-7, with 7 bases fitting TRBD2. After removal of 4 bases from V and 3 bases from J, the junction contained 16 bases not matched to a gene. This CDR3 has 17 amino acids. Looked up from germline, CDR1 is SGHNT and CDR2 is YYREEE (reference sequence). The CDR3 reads CASSKGPLGGEGYEQYF. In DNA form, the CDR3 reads TGTGCCAGCAGCAAAGGCCCCTTAGGCGGGGAGGGCTACGAGCAGTACTTC.

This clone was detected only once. The CDR3 DNA reads TGTGCCTGGACGTACAACTATGGCTACACCTTC. Translated: CAWTYNYGYTF. The V gene is TRBV30, the J gene TRBJ1-2; unclear D gene. Trimming took 4 bases from V and 2 from J, leaving 5 bases between them. This CDR3 region has 11 residues. Germline V gene sequence: CDR1 GTSNPN, CDR2 SVGIG (reference sequence).

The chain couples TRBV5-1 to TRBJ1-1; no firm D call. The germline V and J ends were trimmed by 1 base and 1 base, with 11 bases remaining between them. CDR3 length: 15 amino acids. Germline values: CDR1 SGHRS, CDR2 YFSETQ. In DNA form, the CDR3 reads TGCGCCAGCAGCTTGTATTTGGGTCAGAACACTGAAGCTTTCTTT. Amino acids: CASSLYLGQNTEAFF. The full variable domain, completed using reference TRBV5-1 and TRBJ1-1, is KAGVTQTPRYLIKTRGQQVTLSCSPISGHRSVSWYQQTPGQGLQFLFEYFSETQRNKGNFPGRFSGRQFSNSRSEMNVSTLELGDSALYLCASSLYLGQNTEAFFGQGTRLTVV.

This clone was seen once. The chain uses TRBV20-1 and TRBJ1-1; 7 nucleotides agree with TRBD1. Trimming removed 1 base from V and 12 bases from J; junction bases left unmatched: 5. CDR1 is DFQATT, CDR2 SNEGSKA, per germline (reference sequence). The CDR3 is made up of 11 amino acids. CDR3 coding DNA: TGCAGTGCTAGAGTTGACAGGGACCCTTTCTTT. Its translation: CSARVDRDPFF.

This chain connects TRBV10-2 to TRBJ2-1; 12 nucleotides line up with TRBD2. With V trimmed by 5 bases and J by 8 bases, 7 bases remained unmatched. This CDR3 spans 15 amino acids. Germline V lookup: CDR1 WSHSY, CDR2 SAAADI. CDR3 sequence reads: CASSLTSGRSDEQFF. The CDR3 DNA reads TGCGCCAGCAGTCTGACTAGCGGGAGAAGTGATGAGCAGTTCTTC.

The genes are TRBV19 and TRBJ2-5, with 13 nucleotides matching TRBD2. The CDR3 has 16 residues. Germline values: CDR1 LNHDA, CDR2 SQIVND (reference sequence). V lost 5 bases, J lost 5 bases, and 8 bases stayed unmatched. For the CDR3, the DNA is TGTGCCAGTAGTGCCCGGACTAGCGGGGGCCTGGAGACCCAGTACTTC. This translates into CASSARTSGGLETQYF.

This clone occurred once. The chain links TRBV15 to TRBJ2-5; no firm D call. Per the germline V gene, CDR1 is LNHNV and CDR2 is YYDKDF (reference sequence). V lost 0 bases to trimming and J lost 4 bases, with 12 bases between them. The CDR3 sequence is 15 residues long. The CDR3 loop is CATSRDHPWRETQYF. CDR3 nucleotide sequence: TGTGCCACCAGCAGAGATCATCCCTGGAGAGAGACCCAGTACTTC.

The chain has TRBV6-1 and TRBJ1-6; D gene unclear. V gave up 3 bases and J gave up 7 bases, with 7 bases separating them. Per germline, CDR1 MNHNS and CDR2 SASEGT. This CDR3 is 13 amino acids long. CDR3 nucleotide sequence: TGTGCCAGCAGTGACGGGCGGAATTCACCCCTCCACTTT. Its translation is CASSDGRNSPLHF.

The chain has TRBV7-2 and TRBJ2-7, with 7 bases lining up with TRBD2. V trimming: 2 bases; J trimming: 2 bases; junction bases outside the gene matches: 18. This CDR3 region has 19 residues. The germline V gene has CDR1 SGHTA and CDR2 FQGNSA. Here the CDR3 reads CASSLSGGWAGVSAYEQYV. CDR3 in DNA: TGTGCCAGCAGCTTATCAGGTGGGTGGGCGGGGGTTAGCGCCTACGAGCAGTACGTC.

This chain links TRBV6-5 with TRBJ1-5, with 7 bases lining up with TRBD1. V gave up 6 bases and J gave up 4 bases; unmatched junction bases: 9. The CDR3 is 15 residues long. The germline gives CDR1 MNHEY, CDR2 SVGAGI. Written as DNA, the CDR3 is TGTGCCAGCAGGGCCCGGGACAGCCCAAATCAGCCCCAGCATTTT. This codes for CASRARDSPNQPQHF.

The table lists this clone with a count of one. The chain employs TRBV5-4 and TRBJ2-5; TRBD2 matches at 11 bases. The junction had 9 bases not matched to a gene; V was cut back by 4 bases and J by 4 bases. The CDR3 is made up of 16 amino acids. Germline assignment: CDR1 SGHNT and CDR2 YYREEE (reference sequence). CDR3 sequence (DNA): TGTGCCAGCAGCCTATACCTAGCGGGAGGACCAGAGACCCAGTACTTC. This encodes CASSLYLAGGPETQYF.

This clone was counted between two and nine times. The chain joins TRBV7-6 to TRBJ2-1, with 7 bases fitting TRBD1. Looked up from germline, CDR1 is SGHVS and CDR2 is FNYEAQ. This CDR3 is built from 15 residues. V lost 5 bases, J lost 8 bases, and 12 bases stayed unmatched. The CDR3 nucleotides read TGTGCCAGCAGCCCCGCCTCAGGGGGTATCGATGAGCAGTTCTTC. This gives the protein CASSPASGGIDEQFF.

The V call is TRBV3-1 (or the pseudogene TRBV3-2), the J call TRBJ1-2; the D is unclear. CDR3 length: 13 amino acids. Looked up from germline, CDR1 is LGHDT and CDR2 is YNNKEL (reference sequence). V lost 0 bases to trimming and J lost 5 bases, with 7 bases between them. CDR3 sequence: CASSQEGRYGYTF. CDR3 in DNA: TGTGCCAGCAGCCAAGAAGGGCGGTATGGCTACACCTTC.

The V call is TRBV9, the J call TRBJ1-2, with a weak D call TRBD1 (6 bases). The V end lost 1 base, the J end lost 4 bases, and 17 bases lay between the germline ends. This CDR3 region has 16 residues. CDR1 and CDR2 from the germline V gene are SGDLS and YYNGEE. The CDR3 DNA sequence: TGTGCCAGCAGCGTATTCGACGACCCAGGGGTCTATGGCTACACCTTC. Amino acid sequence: CASSVFDDPGVYGYTF.

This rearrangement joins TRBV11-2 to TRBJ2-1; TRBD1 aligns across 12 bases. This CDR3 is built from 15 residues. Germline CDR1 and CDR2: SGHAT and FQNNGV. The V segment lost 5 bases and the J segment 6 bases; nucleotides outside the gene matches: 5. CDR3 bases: TGTGCCAGCAGCCGGGGACAGGGGGCCCCCAATGAGCAGTTCTTC. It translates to CASSRGQGAPNEQFF.